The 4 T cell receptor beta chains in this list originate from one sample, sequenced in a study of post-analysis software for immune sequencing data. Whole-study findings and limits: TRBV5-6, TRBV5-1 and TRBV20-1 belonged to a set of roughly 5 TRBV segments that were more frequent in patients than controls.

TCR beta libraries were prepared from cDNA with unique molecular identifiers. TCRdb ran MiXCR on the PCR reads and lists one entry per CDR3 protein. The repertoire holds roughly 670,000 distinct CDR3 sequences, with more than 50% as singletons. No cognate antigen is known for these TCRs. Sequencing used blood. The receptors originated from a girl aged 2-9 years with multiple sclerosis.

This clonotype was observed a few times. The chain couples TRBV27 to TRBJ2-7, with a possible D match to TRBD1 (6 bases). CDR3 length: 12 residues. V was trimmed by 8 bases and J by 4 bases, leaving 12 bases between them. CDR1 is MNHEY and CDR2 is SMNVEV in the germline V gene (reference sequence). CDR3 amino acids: CASATRGYEQYF. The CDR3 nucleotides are TGTGCCAGCGCAACAAGGGGGTACGAGCAGTACTTC.

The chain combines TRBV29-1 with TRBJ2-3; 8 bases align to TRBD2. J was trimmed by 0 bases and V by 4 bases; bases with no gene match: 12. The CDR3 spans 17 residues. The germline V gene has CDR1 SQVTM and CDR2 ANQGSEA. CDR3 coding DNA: TGCAGCGTTGGTGAGCGGGGGTCCCGGATAAGCACAGATACGCAGTATTTT. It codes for CSVGERGSRISTDTQYF.

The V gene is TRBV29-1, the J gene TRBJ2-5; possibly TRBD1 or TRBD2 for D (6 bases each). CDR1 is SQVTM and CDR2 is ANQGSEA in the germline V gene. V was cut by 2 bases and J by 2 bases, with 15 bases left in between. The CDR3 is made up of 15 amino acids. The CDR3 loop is CSVELVGGKQETQYF. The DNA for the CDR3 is TGCAGCGTTGAACTAGTGGGGGGCAAGCAAGAGACCCAGTACTTC.

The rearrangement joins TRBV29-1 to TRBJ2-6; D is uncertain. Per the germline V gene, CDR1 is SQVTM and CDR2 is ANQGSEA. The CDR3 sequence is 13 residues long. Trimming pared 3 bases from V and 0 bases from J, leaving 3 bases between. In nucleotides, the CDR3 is TGCAGCGTTGACAACTCTGGGGCCAACGTCCTGACTTTC. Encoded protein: CSVDNSGANVLTF. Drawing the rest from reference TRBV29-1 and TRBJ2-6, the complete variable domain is SAVISQKPSRDICQRGTSLTIQCQVDSQVTMMFWYRQQPGQSLTLIATANQGSEATYESGFVIDKFPISRPNLTFSTLTVSNMSPEDSSIYLCSVDNSGANVLTFGAGSRLTVL.